Detailed here is one T cell receptor (beta chain). What it recognizes is unknown. The record originates from a study of post-analysis software for immune sequencing data. Study in general: Patients with relapsing-remitting, secondary progressive and progressive-relapsing multiple sclerosis courses were all represented.

Notes on the study in general: Those with multiple sclerosis, the patient group, showed significantly lower normalized Chao1 diversity than controls. Patients carried roughly 5 TRBV segments more frequently than controls did, and TRBV5-6, TRBV5-1 and TRBV20-1 were among them. Samples sharing a preparation batch grouped tightly together when assessed by F measure.

Germline-derived CDR1 and CDR2 are PRHDT and FYEKMQ (reference sequence). This CDR3 comprises 17 residues. Unique molecular identifiers had been added to the TCR beta cDNA libraries. The authors obtained roughly 0.5 million cDNA molecules from roughly 1 to 10 million T cells. TCRdb redid the calling of the PCR reads with MiXCR, one entry per CDR3 protein. Among fewer than 900,000 distinct CDR3 sequences listed, 40% to 55% were seen once. The receptor was derived from a girl aged 5-17 years with multiple sclerosis. This chain connects TRBV13 to TRBJ2-5, with 8 bases aligning to TRBD2. The end of the DNA fits TRBJ2-7 better, so the J call may be wrong. Sequenced input: blood. DNA for the CDR3: TGTGCCAGCAGCTTAGGGGTCGGTCCGGGAGGGCCGATCGAGCAGTACTTC. Amino acids: CASSLGVGPGGPIEQYF.